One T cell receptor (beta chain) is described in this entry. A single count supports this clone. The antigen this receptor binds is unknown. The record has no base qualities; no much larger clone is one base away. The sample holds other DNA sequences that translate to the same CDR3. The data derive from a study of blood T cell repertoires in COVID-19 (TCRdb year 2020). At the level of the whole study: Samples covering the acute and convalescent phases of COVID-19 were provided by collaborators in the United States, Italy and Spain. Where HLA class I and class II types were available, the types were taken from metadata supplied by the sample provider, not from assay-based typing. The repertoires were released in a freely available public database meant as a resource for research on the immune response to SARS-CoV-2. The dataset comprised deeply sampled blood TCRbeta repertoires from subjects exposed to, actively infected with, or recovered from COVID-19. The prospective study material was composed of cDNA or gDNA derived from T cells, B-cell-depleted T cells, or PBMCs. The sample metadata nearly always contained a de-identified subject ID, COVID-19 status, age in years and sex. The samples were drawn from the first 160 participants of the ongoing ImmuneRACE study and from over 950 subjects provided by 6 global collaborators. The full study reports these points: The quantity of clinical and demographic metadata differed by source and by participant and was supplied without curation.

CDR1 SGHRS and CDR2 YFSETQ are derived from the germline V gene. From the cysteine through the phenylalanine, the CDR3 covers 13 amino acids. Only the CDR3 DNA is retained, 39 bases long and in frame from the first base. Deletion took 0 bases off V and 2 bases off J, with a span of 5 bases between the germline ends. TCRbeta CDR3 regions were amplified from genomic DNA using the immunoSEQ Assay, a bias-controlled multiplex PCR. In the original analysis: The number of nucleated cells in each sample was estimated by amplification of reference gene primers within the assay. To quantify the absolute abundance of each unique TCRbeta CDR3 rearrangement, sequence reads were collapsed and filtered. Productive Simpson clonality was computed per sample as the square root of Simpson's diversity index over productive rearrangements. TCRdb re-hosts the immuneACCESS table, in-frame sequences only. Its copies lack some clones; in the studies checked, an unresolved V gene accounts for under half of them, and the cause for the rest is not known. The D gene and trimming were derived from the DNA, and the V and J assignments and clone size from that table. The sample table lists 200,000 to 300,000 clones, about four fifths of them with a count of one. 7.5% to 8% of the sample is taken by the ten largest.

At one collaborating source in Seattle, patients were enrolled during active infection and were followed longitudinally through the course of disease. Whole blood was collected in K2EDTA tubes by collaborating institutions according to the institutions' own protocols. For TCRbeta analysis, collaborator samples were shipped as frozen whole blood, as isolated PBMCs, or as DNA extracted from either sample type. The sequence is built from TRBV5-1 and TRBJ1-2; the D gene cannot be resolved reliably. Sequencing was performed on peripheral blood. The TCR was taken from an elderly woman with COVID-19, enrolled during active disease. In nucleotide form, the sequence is TGCGCCAGCAGCTTGGGGCAGAACTATGGCTACACCTTC. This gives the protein CASSLGQNYGYTF.